This section outlines one T cell receptor beta chain sequence together with its context. Its antigen remains unidentified. Germline CDR1 and CDR2: LGHNA and YNFKEQ. V lost 0 bases to trimming and J lost 0 bases, with 18 bases between them. The CDR3 runs 19 residues. Profiling relied on immunoSEQ multiplex PCR, and the TCRdb table lists in-frame clones only, not all of them. The top ten hold more than 1.5% of the sample, which has 58,000 or so clones, 70% to 90% seen once. This record belongs to a study of a mutant IDH1 vaccine in newly diagnosed glioma. Study-level information: With temozolomide cycles, or 4-6 weeks after radiotherapy alone, vaccination was started.

The time point denotes: week 35, safety follow-up. What each vaccine dose contained was 300 ug of mutant IDH1 20-mer peptide, accompanied by topical imiquimod. Vaccination of patients was performed eight times, in weeks 1, 3, 5, 7, 11, 15, 19 and 23. Donor tumors were new WHO grade 3 or 4 IDH1-mutant, ATRX-lost astrocytomas. The rearrangement uses TRBV4-2 and TRBJ2-1, with D unclear. The clonotype comes from a man aged 35 to 55 with glioma. The material was PBMCs, obtained from a glioma patient whose treatment included an IDH1 peptide vaccine. The CDR3 is CASSQDWFLGRSSYNEQFF. The CDR3 region has the DNA TGTGCCAGCAGCCAAGATTGGTTCTTAGGGCGGAGCTCCTACAATGAGCAGTTCTTC.